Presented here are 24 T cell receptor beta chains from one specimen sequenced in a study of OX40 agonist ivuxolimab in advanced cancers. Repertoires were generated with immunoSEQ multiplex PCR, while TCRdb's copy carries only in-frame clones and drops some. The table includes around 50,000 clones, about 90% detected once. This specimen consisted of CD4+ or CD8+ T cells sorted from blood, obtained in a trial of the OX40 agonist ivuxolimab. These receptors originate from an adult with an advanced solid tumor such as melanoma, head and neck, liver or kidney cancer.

The CDR3 loop is CASSPLGLAGGLGTDTQYF. CDR3 sequence (DNA): TGCGCCAGCAGCCCTCTAGGACTAGCGGGAGGGCTGGGCACAGATACGCAGTATTTT. The chain carries TRBV5-1 and TRBJ2-3; 15 bases are shared with TRBD2. J was trimmed by 1 base and V by 4 bases; bases with no gene match: 10. The CDR3 extends over 19 amino acids. The germline gives CDR1 SGHRS, CDR2 YFSETQ.

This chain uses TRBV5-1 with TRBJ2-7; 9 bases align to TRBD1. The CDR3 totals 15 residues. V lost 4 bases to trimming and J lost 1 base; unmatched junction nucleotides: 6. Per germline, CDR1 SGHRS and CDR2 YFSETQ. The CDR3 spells CASSRSGTGSYEQYF. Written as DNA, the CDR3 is TGCGCCAGCAGCCGGAGCGGGACAGGGTCCTACGAGCAGTACTTC.

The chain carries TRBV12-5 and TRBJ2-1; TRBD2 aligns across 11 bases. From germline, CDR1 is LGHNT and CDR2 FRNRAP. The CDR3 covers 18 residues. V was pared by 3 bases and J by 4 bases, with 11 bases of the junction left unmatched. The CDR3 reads CASGFSGTSGATYNEQFF. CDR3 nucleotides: TGTGCTAGTGGTTTCTCCGGGACTAGCGGAGCCACATACAATGAGCAGTTCTTC.

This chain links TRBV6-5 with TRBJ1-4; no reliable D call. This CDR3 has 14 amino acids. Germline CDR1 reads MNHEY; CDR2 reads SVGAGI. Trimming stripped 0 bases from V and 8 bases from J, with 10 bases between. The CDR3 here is CASSYSIRKEKLFF. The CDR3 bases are TGTGCCAGCAGTTACTCGATTCGGAAGGAAAAACTGTTTTTT.

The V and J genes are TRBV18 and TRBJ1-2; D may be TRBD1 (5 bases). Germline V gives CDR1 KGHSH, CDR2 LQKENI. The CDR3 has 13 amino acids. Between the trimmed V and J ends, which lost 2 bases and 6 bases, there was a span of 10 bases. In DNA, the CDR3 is TGTGCCAGCTCACCAGAGGGGATCCATGGCTACACCTTC. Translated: CASSPEGIHGYTF.

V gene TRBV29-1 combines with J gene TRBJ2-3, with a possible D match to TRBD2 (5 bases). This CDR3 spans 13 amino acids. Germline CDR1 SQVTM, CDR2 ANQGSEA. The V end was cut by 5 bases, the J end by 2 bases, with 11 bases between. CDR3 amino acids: CSVLGANTDTQYF. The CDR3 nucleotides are TGCAGCGTTTTGGGAGCCAACACAGATACGCAGTATTTT.

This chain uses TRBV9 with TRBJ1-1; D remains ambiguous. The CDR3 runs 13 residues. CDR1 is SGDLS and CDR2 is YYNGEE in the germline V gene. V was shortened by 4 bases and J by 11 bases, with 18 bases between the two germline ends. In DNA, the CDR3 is TGTGCCAGCAGCCCCGGTGGTAGAGTTGGGGCTTTCTTT. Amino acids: CASSPGGRVGAFF.

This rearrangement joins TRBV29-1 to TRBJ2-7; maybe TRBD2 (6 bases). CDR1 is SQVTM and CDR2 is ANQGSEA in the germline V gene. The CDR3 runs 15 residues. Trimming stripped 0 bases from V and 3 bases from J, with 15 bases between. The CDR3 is CSVEERGRGYYEQYF. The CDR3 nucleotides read TGCAGCGTTGAAGAAAGAGGGCGGGGATACTACGAGCAGTACTTC.

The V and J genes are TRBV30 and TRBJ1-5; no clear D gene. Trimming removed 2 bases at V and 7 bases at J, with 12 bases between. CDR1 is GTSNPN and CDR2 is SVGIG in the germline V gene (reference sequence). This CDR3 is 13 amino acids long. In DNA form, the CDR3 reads TGTGCCTGGAGTTCAGGCCGTGAACAGCCCCAGCATTTT. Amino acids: CAWSSGREQPQHF.

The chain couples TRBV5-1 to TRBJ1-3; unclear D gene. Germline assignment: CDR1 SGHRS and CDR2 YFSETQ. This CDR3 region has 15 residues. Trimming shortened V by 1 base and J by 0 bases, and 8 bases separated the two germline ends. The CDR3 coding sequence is TGCGCCAGCAGCTTGACGGGTTCCTCTGGAAACACCATATATTTT. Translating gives CASSLTGSSGNTIYF.

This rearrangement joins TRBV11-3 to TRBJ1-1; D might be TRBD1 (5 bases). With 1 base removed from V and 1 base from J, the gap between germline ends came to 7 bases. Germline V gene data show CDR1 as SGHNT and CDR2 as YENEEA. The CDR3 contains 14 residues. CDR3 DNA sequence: TGTGCCAGCAGCTTAGGGAGGGGGAACACTGAAGCTTTCTTT. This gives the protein CASSLGRGNTEAFF.

CDR3 residues: CAWSAGGRSSYEQYF. The CDR3 DNA follows: TGTGCCTGGAGTGCGGGGGGAAGGAGCTCCTACGAGCAGTACTTC. The J gene is TRBJ2-7, the V gene TRBV30; 7 nucleotides line up with TRBD2. J lost 0 bases, V lost 1 base, and 6 bases had no gene match. Germline assignment: CDR1 GTSNPN and CDR2 SVGIG (reference sequence). The length of the CDR3 is 15 residues.

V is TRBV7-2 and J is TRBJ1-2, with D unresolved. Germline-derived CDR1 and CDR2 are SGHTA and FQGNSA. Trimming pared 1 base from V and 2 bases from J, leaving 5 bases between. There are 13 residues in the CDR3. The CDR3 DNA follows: TGTGCCAGCAGCTTAGACGGAAACTATGGCTACACCTTC. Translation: CASSLDGNYGYTF. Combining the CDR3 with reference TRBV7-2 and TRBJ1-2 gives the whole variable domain GAGVSQSPSNKVTEKGKDVELRCDPISGHTALYWYRQSLGQGLEFLIYFQGNSAPDKSGLPSDRFSAERTGGSVSTLTIQRTQQEDSAVYLCASSLDGNYGYTFGSGTRLTVV.

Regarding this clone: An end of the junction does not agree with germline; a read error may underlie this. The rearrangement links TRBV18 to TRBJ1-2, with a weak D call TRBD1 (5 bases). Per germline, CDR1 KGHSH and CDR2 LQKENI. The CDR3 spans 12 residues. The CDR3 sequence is CASSPPGSQAGF. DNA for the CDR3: TGTGCCAGCTCACCACCGGGGTCACAGGCAGGCTTC.

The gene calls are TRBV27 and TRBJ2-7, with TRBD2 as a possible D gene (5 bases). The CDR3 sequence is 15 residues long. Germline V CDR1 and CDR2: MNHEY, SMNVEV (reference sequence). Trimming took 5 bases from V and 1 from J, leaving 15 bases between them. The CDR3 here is CASSTSGRGSYEQYF. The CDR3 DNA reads TGTGCCAGCAGTACATCTGGACGGGGATCCTACGAGCAGTACTTC.

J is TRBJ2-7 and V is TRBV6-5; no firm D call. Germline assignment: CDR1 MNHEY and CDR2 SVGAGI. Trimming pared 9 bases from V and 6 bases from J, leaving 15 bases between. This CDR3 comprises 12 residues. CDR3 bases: TGTGCCAGTCGGTCCCCGCCCGGCGAGCAGTACTTC. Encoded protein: CASRSPPGEQYF.

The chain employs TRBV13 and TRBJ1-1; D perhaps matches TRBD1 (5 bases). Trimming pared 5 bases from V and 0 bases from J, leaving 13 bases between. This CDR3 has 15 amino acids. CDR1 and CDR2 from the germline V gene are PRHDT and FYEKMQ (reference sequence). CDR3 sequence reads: CASSTMGRMNTEAFF. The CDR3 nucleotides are TGTGCCAGCAGCACGATGGGACGAATGAACACTGAAGCTTTCTTT.

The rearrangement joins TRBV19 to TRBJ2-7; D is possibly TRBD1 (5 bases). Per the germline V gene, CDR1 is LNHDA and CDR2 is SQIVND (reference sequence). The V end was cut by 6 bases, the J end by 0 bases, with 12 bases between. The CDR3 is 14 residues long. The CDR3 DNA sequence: TGTGCCAGTAGATACCGGACAAACTCCTACGAGCAGTACTTC. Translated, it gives CASRYRTNSYEQYF.

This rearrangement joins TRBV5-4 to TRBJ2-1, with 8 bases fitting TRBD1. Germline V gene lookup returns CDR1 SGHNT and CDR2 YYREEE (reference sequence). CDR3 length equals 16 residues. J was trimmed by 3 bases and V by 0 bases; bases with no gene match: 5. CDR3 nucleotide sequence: TGTGCCAGCAGCTTGGCCGGGGGACAGGTCTACAATGAGCAGTTCTTC. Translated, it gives CASSLAGGQVYNEQFF.

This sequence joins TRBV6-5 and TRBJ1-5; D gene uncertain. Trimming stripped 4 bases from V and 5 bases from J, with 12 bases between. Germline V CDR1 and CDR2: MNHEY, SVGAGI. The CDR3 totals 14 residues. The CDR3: CASSFTYTDQPQHF. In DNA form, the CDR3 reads TGTGCCAGCAGTTTTACCTATACCGATCAGCCCCAGCATTTT.

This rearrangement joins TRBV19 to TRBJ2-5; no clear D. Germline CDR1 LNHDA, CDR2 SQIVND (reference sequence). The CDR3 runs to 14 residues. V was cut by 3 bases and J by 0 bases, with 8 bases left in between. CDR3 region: CASSIIGNQETQYF. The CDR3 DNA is TGTGCCAGTAGTATCATTGGAAACCAAGAGACCCAGTACTTC.

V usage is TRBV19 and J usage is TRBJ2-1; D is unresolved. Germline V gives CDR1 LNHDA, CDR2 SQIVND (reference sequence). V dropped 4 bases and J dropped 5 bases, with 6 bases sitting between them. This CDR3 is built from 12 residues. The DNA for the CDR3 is TGTGCCAGTAGTAGGGTAGACAATGAGCAGTTCTTC. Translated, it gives CASSRVDNEQFF.

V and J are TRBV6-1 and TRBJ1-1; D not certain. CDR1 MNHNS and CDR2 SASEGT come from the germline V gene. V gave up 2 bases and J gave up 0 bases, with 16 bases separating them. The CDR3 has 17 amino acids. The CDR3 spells CASSERMGQAMNTEAFF. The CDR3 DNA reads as TGTGCCAGCAGTGAACGGATGGGCCAAGCAATGAACACTGAAGCTTTCTTT.

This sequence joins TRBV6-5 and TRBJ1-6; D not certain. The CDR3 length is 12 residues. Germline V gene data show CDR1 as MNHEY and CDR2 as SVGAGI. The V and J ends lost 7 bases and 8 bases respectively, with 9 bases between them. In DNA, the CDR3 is TGTGCCAGCACCGAAGGGCATTCACCCCTCCACTTT. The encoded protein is CASTEGHSPLHF.